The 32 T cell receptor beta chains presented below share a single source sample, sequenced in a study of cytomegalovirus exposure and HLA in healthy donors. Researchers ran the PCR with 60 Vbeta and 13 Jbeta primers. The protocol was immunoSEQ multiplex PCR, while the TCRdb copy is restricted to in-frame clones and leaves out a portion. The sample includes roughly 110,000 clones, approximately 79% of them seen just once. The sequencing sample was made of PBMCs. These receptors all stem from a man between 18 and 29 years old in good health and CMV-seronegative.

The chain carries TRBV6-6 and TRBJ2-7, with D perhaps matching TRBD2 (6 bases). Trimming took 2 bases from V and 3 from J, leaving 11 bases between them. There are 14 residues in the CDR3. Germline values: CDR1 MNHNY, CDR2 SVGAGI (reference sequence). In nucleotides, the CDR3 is TGTGCCAGCAGTTACGAGCCAGCGGGCTACGAGCAGTACTTC. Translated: CASSYEPAGYEQYF.

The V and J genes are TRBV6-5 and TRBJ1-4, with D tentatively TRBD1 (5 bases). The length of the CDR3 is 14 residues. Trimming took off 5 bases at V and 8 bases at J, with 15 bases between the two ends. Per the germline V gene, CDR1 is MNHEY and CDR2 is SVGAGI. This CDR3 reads CASSTIGVREKLFF. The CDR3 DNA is TGTGCCAGCAGTACCATAGGGGTTCGGGAAAAACTGTTTTTT.

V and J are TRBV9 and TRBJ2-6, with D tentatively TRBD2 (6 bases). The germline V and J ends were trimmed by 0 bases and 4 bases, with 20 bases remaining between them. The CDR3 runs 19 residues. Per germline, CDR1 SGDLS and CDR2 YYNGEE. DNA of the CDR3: TGTGCCAGCAGCGTAGCTGGGAGGTTAGGCGTGGGGGGGGCCAACGTCCTGACTTTC. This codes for CASSVAGRLGVGGANVLTF. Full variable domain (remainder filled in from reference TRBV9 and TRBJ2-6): DSGVTQTPKHLITATGQRVTLRCSPRSGDLSVYWYQQSLDQGLQFLIQYYNGEERAKGNILERFSAQQFPDLHSELNLSSLELGDSALYFCASSVAGRLGVGGANVLTFGAGSRLTVL.

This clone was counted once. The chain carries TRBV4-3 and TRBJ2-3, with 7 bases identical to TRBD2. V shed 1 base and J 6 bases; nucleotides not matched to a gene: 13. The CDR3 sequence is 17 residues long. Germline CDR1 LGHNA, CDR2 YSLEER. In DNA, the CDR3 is TGCGCCAGCAGCCAAGCGGACGGCATAGGGCGGGGGGATACGCAGTATTTT. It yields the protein CASSQADGIGRGDTQYF.

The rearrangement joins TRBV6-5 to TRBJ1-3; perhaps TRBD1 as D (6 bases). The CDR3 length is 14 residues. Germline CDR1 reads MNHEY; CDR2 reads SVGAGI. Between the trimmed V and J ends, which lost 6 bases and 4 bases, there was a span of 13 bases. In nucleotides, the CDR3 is TGTGCCAGCAGCCTCCGGGACACAGGAAACACCATATATTTT. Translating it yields CASSLRDTGNTIYF.

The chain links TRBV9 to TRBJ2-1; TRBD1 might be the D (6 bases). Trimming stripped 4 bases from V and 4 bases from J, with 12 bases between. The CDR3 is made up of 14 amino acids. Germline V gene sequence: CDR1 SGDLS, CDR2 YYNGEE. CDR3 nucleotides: TGTGCCAGCAGCCCCGGGACAACGTACAATGAGCAGTTCTTC. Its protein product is CASSPGTTYNEQFF.

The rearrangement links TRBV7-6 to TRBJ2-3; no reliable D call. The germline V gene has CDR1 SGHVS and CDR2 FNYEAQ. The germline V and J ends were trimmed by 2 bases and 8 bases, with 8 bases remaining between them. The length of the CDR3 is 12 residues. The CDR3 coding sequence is TGTGCCAGCAGCTTATTGGCTGGTACGCAGTATTTT. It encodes CASSLLAGTQYF.

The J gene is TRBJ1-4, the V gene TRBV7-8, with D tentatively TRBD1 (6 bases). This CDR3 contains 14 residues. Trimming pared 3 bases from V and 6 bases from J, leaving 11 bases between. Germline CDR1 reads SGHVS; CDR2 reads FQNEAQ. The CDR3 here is CASSFGQRYEKLFF. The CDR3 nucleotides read TGTGCCAGCAGCTTTGGACAGAGATATGAAAAACTGTTTTTT.

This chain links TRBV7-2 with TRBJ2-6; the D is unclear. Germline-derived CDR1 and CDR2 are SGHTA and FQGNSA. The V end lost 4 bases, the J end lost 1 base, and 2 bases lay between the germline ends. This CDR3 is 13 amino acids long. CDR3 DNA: TGTGCCAGCAGCTCATCTGGGGCCAACGTCCTGACTTTC. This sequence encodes CASSSSGANVLTF.

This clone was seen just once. For the CDR3, the DNA is TGTGCCAGCAGTTCCGCCGGGACTAGCGGGGCCCACGAGCAGTACTTC. Translation: CASSSAGTSGAHEQYF. The rearrangement links TRBV27 to TRBJ2-5; TRBD2 matches at 13 bases. The J call may be incorrect, as the DNA end agrees better with TRBJ2-7. The CDR3 totals 16 residues. CDR1 and CDR2 from the germline V gene are MNHEY and SMNVEV (reference sequence).

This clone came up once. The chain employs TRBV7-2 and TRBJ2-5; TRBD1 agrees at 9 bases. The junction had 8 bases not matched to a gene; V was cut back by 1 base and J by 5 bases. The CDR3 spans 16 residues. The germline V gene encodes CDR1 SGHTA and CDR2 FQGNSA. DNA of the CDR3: TGTGCCAGCAGCTTAGTCGGGACAGGGCTCGGGGAGACCCAGTACTTC. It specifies CASSLVGTGLGETQYF.

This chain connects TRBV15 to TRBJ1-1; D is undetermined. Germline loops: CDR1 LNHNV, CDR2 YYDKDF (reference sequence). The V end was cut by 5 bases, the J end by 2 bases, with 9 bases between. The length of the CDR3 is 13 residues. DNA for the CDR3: TGTGCCACCAGCGCCGGGTCTAACACTGAAGCTTTCTTT. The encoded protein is CATSAGSNTEAFF.

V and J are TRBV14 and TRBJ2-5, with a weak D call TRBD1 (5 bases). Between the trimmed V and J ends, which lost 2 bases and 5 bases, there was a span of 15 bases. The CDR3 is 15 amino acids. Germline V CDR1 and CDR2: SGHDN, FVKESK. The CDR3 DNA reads TGTGCCAGCAGCCAACTTCGACAATGGGGCGAGACCCAGTACTTC. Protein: CASSQLRQWGETQYF.

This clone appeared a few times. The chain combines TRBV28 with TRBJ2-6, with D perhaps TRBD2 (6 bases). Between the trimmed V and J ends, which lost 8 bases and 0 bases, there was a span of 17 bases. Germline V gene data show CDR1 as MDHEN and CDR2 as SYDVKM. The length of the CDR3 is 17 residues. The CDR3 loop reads CASVGGTVSSGANVLTF. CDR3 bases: TGTGCCAGCGTCGGCGGGACGGTGAGCTCTGGGGCCAACGTCCTGACTTTC.

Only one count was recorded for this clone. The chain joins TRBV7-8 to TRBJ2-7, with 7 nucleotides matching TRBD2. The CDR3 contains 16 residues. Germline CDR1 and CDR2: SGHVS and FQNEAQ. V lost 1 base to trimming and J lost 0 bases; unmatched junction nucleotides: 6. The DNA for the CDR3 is TGTGCCAGCAGCTTAGGAGGGAGCGGGGTCTCCTACGAGCAGTACTTC. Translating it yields CASSLGGSGVSYEQYF.

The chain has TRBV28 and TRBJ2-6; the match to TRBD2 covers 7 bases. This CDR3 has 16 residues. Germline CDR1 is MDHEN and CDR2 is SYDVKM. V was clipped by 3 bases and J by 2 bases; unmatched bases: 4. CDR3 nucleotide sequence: TGTGCCAGCAGTTTGGGGGGGACGGCTGGGGCCAACGTCCTGACTTTC. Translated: CASSLGGTAGANVLTF.

Written as DNA, the CDR3 is TGTGCCAGCGGAAGGGGGTTAGGCGAAAAACTGTTTTTT. It codes for CASGRGLGEKLFF. The V call is TRBV19, the J call TRBJ1-4; D perhaps matches TRBD1 (6 bases). Germline V gene sequence: CDR1 LNHDA, CDR2 SQIVND (reference sequence). V dropped 9 bases and J dropped 8 bases, with 16 bases sitting between them. The CDR3 consists of 13 residues.

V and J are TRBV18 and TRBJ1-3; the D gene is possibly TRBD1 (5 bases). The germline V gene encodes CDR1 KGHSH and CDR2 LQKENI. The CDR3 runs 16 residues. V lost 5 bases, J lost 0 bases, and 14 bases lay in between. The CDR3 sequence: CASSNRDFSSGNTIYF. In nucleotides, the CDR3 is TGTGCCAGCTCAAACCGGGACTTTAGCTCTGGAAACACCATATATTTT. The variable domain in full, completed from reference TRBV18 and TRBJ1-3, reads NAGVMQNPRHLVRRRGQEARLRCSPMKGHSHVYWYRQLPEEGLKFMVYLQKENIIDESGMPKERFSAEFPKEGPSILRIQQVVRGDSAAYFCASSNRDFSSGNTIYFGEGSWLTVV.

Here the CDR3 reads CASSPTDRVGDTIYF. CDR3 bases: TGCGCCAGCAGCCCAACGGACAGGGTAGGAGACACCATATATTTT. V is TRBV4-1 and J is TRBJ1-3; TRBD1 matches at 8 bases. The CDR3 has 15 residues. The junction had 10 bases not matched to a gene; V was cut back by 4 bases and J by 8 bases. Germline CDR1 and CDR2: MGHRA and YSYEKL.

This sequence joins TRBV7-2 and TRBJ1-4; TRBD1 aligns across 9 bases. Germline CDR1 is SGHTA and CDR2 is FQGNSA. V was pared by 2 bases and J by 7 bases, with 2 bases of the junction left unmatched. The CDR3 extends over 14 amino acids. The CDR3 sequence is CASSLNRGPEKLFF. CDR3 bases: TGTGCCAGCAGCTTAAACAGGGGGCCTGAAAAACTGTTTTTT. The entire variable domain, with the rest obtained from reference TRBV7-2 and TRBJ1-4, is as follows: GAGVSQSPSNKVTEKGKDVELRCDPISGHTALYWYRQSLGQGLEFLIYFQGNSAPDKSGLPSDRFSAERTGGSVSTLTIQRTQQEDSAVYLCASSLNRGPEKLFFGSGTQLSVL.

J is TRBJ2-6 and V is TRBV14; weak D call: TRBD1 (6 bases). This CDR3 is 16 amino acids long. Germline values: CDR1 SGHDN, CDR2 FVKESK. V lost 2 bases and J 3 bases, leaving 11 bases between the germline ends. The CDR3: CASSQPGAGGANVLTF. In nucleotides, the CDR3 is TGTGCCAGCAGCCAACCAGGGGCAGGTGGGGCCAACGTCCTGACTTTC.

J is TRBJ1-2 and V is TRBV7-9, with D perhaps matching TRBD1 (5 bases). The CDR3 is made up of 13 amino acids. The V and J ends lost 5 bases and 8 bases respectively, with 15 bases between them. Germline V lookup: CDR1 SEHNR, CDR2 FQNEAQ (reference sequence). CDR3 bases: TGTGCCAGCAGCGAAGAACGATGGGGCGGCTACACCTTC. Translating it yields CASSEERWGGYTF.

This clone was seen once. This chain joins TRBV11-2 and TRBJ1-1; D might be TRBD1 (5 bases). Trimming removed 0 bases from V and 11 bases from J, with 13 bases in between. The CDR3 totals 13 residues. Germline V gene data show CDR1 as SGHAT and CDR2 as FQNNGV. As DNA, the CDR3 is TGTGCCAGCAGCTTAGATTTGACGGGGGGTGCTTTCTTT. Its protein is CASSLDLTGGAFF.

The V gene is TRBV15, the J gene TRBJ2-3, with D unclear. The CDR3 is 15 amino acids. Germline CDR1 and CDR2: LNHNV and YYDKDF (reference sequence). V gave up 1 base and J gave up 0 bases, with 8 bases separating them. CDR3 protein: CATSRVAGSTDTQYF. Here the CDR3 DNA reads TGTGCCACCAGCAGAGTAGCTGGAAGCACAGATACGCAGTATTTT. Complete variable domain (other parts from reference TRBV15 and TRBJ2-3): DAMVIQNPRYQVTQFGKPVTLSCSQTLNHNVMYWYQQKSSQAPKLLFHYYDKDFNNEADTPDNFQSRRPNTSFCFLDIRSPGLGDTAMYLCATSRVAGSTDTQYFGPGTRLTVL.

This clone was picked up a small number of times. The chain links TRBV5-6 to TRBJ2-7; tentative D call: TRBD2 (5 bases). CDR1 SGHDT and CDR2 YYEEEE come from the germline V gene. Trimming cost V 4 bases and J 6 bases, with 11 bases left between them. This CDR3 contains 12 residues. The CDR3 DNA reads TGTGCCAGCAGCACAGCCACTAGCGAGCAGTACTTC. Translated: CASSTATSEQYF.

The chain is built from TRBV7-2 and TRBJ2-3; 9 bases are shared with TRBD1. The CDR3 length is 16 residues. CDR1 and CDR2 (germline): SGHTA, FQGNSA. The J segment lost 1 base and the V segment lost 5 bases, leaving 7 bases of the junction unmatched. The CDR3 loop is CASSPPRTGGTDTQYF. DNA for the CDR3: TGTGCCAGCAGCCCACCCCGGACAGGGGGCACAGATACGCAGTATTTT. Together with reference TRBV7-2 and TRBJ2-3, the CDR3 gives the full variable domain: GAGVSQSPSNKVTEKGKDVELRCDPISGHTALYWYRQSLGQGLEFLIYFQGNSAPDKSGLPSDRFSAERTGGSVSTLTIQRTQQEDSAVYLCASSPPRTGGTDTQYFGPGTRLTVL.

Here the CDR3 reads CSVGLGTGGETQYF. The DNA for the CDR3 is TGCAGCGTTGGCCTCGGGACAGGGGGAGAGACCCAGTACTTC. The chain employs TRBV29-1 and TRBJ2-5; 11 bases map to TRBD1. Looked up from germline, CDR1 is SQVTM and CDR2 is ANQGSEA. V trimming: 4 bases; J trimming: 4 bases; junction bases outside the gene matches: 5. CDR3 length: 14 amino acids.

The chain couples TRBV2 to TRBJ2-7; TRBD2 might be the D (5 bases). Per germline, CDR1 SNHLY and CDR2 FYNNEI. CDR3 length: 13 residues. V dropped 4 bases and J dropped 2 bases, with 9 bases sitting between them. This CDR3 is CASSARRTYEQYF. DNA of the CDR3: TGTGCCAGCAGTGCCCGGAGGACCTACGAGCAGTACTTC.

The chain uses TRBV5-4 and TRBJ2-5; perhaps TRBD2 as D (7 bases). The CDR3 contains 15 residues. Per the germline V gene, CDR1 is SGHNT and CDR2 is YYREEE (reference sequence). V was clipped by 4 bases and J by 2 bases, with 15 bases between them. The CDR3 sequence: CASSVQGGRQETQYF. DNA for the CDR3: TGTGCCAGCAGCGTACAGGGAGGGAGGCAAGAGACCCAGTACTTC. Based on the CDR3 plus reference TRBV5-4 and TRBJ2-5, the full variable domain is ETGVTQSPTHLIKTRGQQVTLRCSSQSGHNTVSWYQQALGQGPQFIFQYYREEENGRGNFPPRFSGLQFPNYSSELNVNALELDDSALYLCASSVQGGRQETQYFGPGTRLLVL.

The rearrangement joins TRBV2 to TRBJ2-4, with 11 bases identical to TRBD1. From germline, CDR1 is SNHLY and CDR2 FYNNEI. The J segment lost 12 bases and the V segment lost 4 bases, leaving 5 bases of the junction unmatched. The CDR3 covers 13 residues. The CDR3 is CASSVGGQGDQYF. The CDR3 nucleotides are TGTGCCAGCAGTGTGGGGGGACAGGGGGATCAGTACTTC.

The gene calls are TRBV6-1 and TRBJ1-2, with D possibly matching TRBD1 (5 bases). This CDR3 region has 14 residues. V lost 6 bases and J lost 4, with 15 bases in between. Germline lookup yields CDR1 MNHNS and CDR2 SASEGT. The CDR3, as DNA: TGTGCCAGCAGCCCCGATGGGGGGGGCTATGGCTACACCTTC. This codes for CASSPDGGGYGYTF.

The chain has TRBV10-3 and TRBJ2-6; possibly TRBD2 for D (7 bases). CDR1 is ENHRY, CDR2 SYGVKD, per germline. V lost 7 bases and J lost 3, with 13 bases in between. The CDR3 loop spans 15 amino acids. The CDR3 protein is CAIMGGRGGANVLTF. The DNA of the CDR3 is TGTGCCATCATGGGGGGGCGAGGTGGGGCCAACGTCCTGACTTTC.